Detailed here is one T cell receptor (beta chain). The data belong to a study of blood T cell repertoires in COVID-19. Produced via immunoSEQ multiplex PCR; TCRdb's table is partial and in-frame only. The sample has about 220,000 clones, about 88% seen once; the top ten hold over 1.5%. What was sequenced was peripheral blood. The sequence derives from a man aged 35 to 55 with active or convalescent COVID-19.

CDR3 sequence: CAISESESQETQYF. CDR3 in DNA: TGTGCCATCAGTGAGTCTGAGAGCCAAGAGACCCAGTACTTC. The chain has TRBV10-3 and TRBJ2-5; D remains ambiguous. V lost 0 bases to trimming and J lost 1 base, with 6 bases between them. In germline, CDR1 is ENHRY, CDR2 SYGVKD. The CDR3 has 14 amino acids.